These 24 T cell receptor beta chains were all obtained from the same sample, sequenced in a study of tumor-infiltrating lymphocytes in primary liver carcinoma. A constant-region primer primed TCR beta cDNA synthesis from 500 to 550 ng of total RNA. Library construction for TCR beta comprised three nested multiplex PCR rounds performed with slightly modified ARM-PCR. The first two PCR rounds used TRBV1-TRBV30 primers with a Cbeta primer, 10 cycles each. TCRdb re-analysed the multiplex PCR reads in MiXCR, keeping a single row per CDR3 protein. This sample has about 200,000 distinct CDR3 sequences; 65% occur once, and the top ten carry roughly 7%. Germline DNA was extracted too, while blood RNA derived from unsorted whole blood. Sequenced material: peripheral blood. These receptors all come from a woman aged 60-75 years with primary liver carcinoma and hepatitis B virus infection.

As for this clonotype: Lacking the conserved final phenylalanine or tryptophan, this CDR3 likely reflects a read error. It is unclear where the CDR3 begins or ends on the DNA, so no DNA is shown, and the CDR3 is as TCRdb lists it. This chain uses TRBV29-1 with TRBJ2-5; the D call TRBD2 from the table was never checked on the DNA. Germline V lookup: CDR1 SQVTM, CDR2 ANQGSEA. The CDR3 spans 12 amino acids, including both terminal residues. CDR3: CSVAGAGETEYL.

With respect to this clonotype: A much bigger clone sits one base away, suggesting this may be a read error. The chain couples TRBV11-2 to TRBJ2-1, with no clear D. The CDR3 has 13 amino acids. V lost 2 bases, J lost 8 bases, and 10 bases lay in between. Germline CDR1 reads SGHAT; CDR2 reads FQNNGV. The CDR3, as DNA: TGTGCCAGCAGCTTAAATGATCCCTATGAGCAGTTCTTC. It specifies CASSLNDPYEQFF.

Concerning this clonotype itself: A read error is likely, as this CDR3 ends without the conserved phenylalanine or tryptophan. The genes are TRBV7-8 and TRBJ2-5, with a weak D call TRBD2 (5 bases). The CDR3 length is 17 residues. CDR1 is SGHVS and CDR2 is FQNEAQ in the germline V gene. V dropped 0 bases and J dropped 6 bases, with 20 bases sitting between them. CDR3 loop: CASSLARSGLGWKTQYL. For the CDR3, the DNA is TGTGCCAGCAGCTTAGCTAGGTCCGGACTCGGCTGGAAGACCCAGTACCTC.

Concerning this clonotype itself: It may be a read error: a sequence one base away is much more abundant. The rearrangement uses TRBV4-1 and TRBJ2-1; D is uncertain. The CDR3 sequence is 13 residues long. CDR1 and CDR2 from the germline V gene are MGHRA and YSYEKL. Written as DNA, the CDR3 is TGCGCCAGGAGCCACGCGTATTTAGGCGAGCAGTTCTTC. Translated, it gives CARSHAYLGEQFF.

V gene TRBV6-1 combines with J gene TRBJ2-5, with D possibly matching TRBD2 (6 bases). Trimming left V 7 bases short and J 5 bases short, with 20 bases between. This CDR3 is built from 15 residues. Germline values: CDR1 MNHNS, CDR2 SASEGT. The CDR3 DNA sequence: TGTGCCAGCATAAATAGGCGACCTGGGGGGGAGACCCAGTACTTC. Amino acids: CASINRRPGGETQYF.

Worth noting for this clonotype: Since a much larger clone is just one base distant, this may be a read error. This chain uses TRBV6-5 with TRBJ2-7; 13 nucleotides match TRBD2. CDR3 length: 15 residues. V dropped 4 bases and J dropped 3; count of bases not matched to a gene: 3. The V gene's germline CDR1 is MNHEY and CDR2 SVGAGI. For the CDR3, the DNA is TGTGCCAGCAGTTGGACTAGCGGGAGCTACTACGAGCAGTACTTC. Translating it yields CASSWTSGSYYEQYF.

As concerns this clonotype: At one of its ends the junction is not consistent with the germline gene, which may arise from a read error. The chain has TRBV11-2 and TRBJ2-2; possibly TRBD1 for D (6 bases). This CDR3 is 16 amino acids long. Germline CDR1 SGHAT, CDR2 FQNNGV. Written as DNA, the CDR3 is TGTGCCTGCAGCTTATTAGGGGGATCGAACACAGGGGAGCTGTTTTTT. This sequence encodes CACSLLGGSNTGELFF.

About this clonotype: Germline is not matched at one junction end, which may reflect a read error. The rearrangement uses TRBV28 and TRBJ1-1; D unresolved. Germline loops: CDR1 MDHEN, CDR2 SYDVKM. The CDR3 consists of 14 residues. The CDR3 DNA reads as TGTGCCAGCGGTTCCTTAACGTTGGACGGTGATGTTACGTTT. Translation gives CASGSLTLDGDVTF. Together with reference TRBV28 and TRBJ1-1, the CDR3 gives the full variable domain: DVKVTQSSRYLVKRTGEKVFLECVQDMDHENMFWYRQDPGLGLRLIYFSYDVKMKEKGDIPEGYSVSREKKERFSLILESASTNQTSMYLCASGSLTLDGDVTFGQGTRLTVV.

The chain has TRBV11-1 and TRBJ2-2; the match to TRBD2 covers 11 bases. With V trimmed by 5 bases and J by 7 bases, 12 bases remained unmatched. The CDR3 contains 17 residues. Germline assignment: CDR1 SGHAT and CDR2 FQDESV (reference sequence). The CDR3 region is CASSPGGLAGLVGELFF. The CDR3 nucleotides read TGTGCCAGCAGCCCAGGAGGACTAGCGGGTTTGGTCGGGGAGCTGTTTTTT.

Concerning this clonotype: A clone one base away is much larger, so this may be a read error. Because it lacks the conserved phenylalanine or tryptophan at the end, this CDR3 is likely a read error. The chain recombines TRBV6-5 with TRBJ2-1; 7 nucleotides match TRBD2. V lost 6 bases and J lost 2; bases outside the gene matches: 4. CDR3 length: 14 amino acids. Germline CDR1 is MNHEY and CDR2 is SVGAGI. CDR3 region: CASSPSGTYNEQFL. CDR3 nucleotide sequence: TGTGCCAGCAGCCCTAGCGGCACCTACAATGAGCAGTTCCTC.

A remark on this clonotype: This may stem from a read error, because a much larger clone lies one nucleotide away. CDR3 amino acids: CASTPYGRGLNTGELFF. CDR3 nucleotides: TGTGCCAGCACTCCCTACGGACGAGGCTTGAACACCGGGGAGCTGTTTTTT. The gene calls are TRBV12-3 or TRBV12-4 and TRBJ2-2; D is unclear. The V and J ends lost 7 bases and 1 base respectively, with 19 bases between them. The CDR3 covers 17 residues.

The chain is built from TRBV7-8 and TRBJ2-7, with D possibly being TRBD2 (6 bases). The V gene lost 3 bases and the J gene lost 6 bases, with 15 bases spanning the gap. Germline V lookup: CDR1 SGHVS, CDR2 FQNEAQ. The length of the CDR3 is 14 residues. The CDR3 region has the DNA TGTGCCAGCAGCTTCGGCGGGGACGGTTGCGAGCAGTACTTC. Translating gives CASSFGGDGCEQYF.

The table lists this clonotype with a count of one. A read error is possible here, since a much larger clone lies one base away. The chain carries TRBV6-6 and TRBJ1-1; D might be TRBD1 (5 bases). V lost 2 bases to trimming and J lost 6 bases, with 10 bases between them. The CDR3 loop spans 13 amino acids. The V gene's germline CDR1 is MNHNY and CDR2 SVGAGI (reference sequence). CDR3 amino acids: CASSYRGFPEAFF. CDR3 nucleotides: TGTGCCAGCAGTTACAGGGGCTTCCCTGAAGCTTTCTTT.

The chain recombines TRBV5-1 with TRBJ2-2; TRBD1 is a possible D gene (6 bases). The CDR3 runs to 15 residues. The germline V gene encodes CDR1 SGHRS and CDR2 YFSETQ. With 8 bases removed from V and 2 bases from J, the gap between germline ends came to 16 bases. The CDR3 sequence: CASRRGESNTGELFF. The CDR3 region has the DNA TGCGCCAGTCGCAGGGGAGAGTCAAACACCGGGGAGCTGTTTTTT. Using reference TRBV5-1 and TRBJ2-2 for the parts outside the CDR3, the full variable domain is KAGVTQTPRYLIKTRGQQVTLSCSPISGHRSVSWYQQTPGQGLQFLFEYFSETQRNKGNFPGRFSGRQFSNSRSEMNVSTLELGDSALYLCASRRGESNTGELFFGEGSRLTVL.

This clonotype was picked up one time. This could be a read error, since a much larger clone is one nucleotide away. The V and J genes are TRBV6-1 and TRBJ1-5; possibly TRBD1 for D (6 bases). The CDR3 is 14 amino acids. Germline CDR1 reads MNHNS; CDR2 reads SASEGT. Between the trimmed V and J ends, which lost 5 bases and 7 bases, there was a span of 15 bases. CDR3 sequence (DNA): TGTGCCAGCAGTCCAACAGGGCAGGGGCAGCCCCAGCATTTT. This sequence encodes CASSPTGQGQPQHF.

This clonotype was recorded many times. This chain uses TRBV6-2 or TRBV6-3 with TRBJ2-1, with D tentatively TRBD2 (6 bases). V lost 7 bases, J lost 5 bases, and 15 bases lay in between. CDR3 length: 14 amino acids. The V gene's germline CDR1 is MNHEY and CDR2 SVGEGT. CDR3 sequence reads: CASNLLRGNNEQFF. CDR3 bases: TGTGCCAGCAACCTCCTCCGGGGGAACAATGAGCAGTTCTTC.

This clonotype was counted only a few times. Germline and junction disagree at one end, which may indicate a read error. The V and J genes are TRBV6-5 and TRBJ2-7, with D perhaps TRBD2 (5 bases). The CDR3 runs to 16 residues. Germline-derived CDR1 and CDR2 are MNHEY and SVGAGI. DNA of the CDR3: TGTGCCAGCGGTTACTCGACGGAGGCAGGCCCCTACGAGCAGTACTTC. It is translated as CASGYSTEAGPYEQYF.

The V and J genes are TRBV5-5 and TRBJ2-1, with 8 nucleotides matching TRBD2. Trimming took 4 bases from V and 6 from J; bases not matched to a gene: 12. The CDR3 runs to 16 residues. Germline loops: CDR1 SGHKS, CDR2 YYEKEE (reference sequence). The CDR3 coding sequence is TGTGCCAGCAGCCGCGGGGGGACATGGGATTTCAATGAGCAGTTCTTC. Its protein is CASSRGGTWDFNEQFF.

V and J are TRBV14 and TRBJ2-5; D is uncertain. This CDR3 has 15 residues. Germline CDR1 and CDR2: SGHDN and FVKESK. V was cut by 1 base and J by 5 bases, with 14 bases left in between. CDR3 sequence reads: CASSQVVTQVETQYF. The CDR3, as DNA: TGTGCCAGCAGCCAAGTTGTGACCCAGGTCGAGACCCAGTACTTC.

The V and J genes are TRBV4-1 and TRBJ2-7; TRBD1 matches at 7 bases. This CDR3 spans 15 amino acids. Germline V gene lookup returns CDR1 MGHRA and CDR2 YSYEKL. J gave up 2 bases and V 3 bases, and 7 bases lay outside the gene matches. DNA for the CDR3: TGCGCCAGCAGCCATGCCCTGACAGGGACCTACGAGCAGTACTTC. Translating it yields CASSHALTGTYEQYF.

In its sample, this clonotype was seen a few times. V gene TRBV7-9 combines with J gene TRBJ1-1; D call uncertain. With 2 bases removed from V and 2 bases from J, the gap between germline ends came to 9 bases. This CDR3 has 14 amino acids. Germline CDR1 is SEHNR and CDR2 is FQNEAQ (reference sequence). CDR3 sequence reads: CASSLSAANTEAFF. The CDR3 DNA sequence: TGTGCCAGCAGCTTATCCGCCGCCAACACTGAAGCTTTCTTT.

In the case of this clonotype: The junction and the germline gene differ at one end; a read error may be behind it. The chain employs TRBV14 and TRBJ1-6; perhaps TRBD1 as D (5 bases). The CDR3 is 13 residues long. In germline, CDR1 is SGHDN, CDR2 FVKESK. The CDR3 sequence: CASNQTVSGGLHF. The CDR3 bases are TGTGCCAGCAACCAAACAGTGAGTGGGGGCCTCCACTTT. Complete variable domain (other parts from reference TRBV14 and TRBJ1-6): EAGVTQFPSHSVIEKGQTVTLRCDPISGHDNLYWYRRVMGKEIKFLLHFVKESKQDESGMPNNRFLAERTGGTYSTLKVQPAELEDSGVYFCASNQTVSGGLHFGNGTRLTVT.

Worth noting for this clonotype: One end of the junction fails to match germline, which may point to a read error. The V gene is TRBV11-3, the J gene TRBJ2-3; D call uncertain. The CDR3 loop spans 14 amino acids. Germline V gene data show CDR1 as SGHNT and CDR2 as YENEEA. CDR3 sequence reads: CASSLDPSSFTHLF. The CDR3 nucleotides are TGTGCCAGCAGCTTAGATCCGTCCAGTTTCACCCACCTTTTC.

This chain uses TRBV19 with TRBJ1-5; D unclear. The V end lost 5 bases, the J end lost 5 bases, and 16 bases lay between the germline ends. CDR3 size: 15 residues. Germline V CDR1 and CDR2: LNHDA, SQIVND (reference sequence). The CDR3 loop is CASSSAGLSHQPQHF. The CDR3 bases are TGTGCCAGTAGTTCGGCGGGGTTAAGCCATCAGCCCCAGCATTTT.